Each of the 2 T cell receptor beta chains below was sequenced from the same sample in a study of blood T cell repertoires in COVID-19. The method was immunoSEQ multiplex PCR; TCRdb's version includes in-frame clones alone and lacks a portion of them. The sample consists of approximately 190,000 clones, about 80% of them appearing once. Sequenced material: peripheral blood. The source is a man between 60 and 75 years old with acute or convalescent COVID-19.

This chain links TRBV27 with TRBJ2-3, with 8 bases identical to TRBD1. The CDR3 loop spans 16 amino acids. With 2 bases clipped from V and 0 bases from J, the junction kept 4 bases outside the gene matches. Per germline, CDR1 MNHEY and CDR2 SMNVEV (reference sequence). The CDR3 spells CASSLRTGFSTDTQYF. In DNA form, the CDR3 reads TGTGCCAGCAGTTTACGGACAGGGTTTAGCACAGATACGCAGTATTTT.

The chain employs TRBV29-1 and TRBJ1-4, with unresolved D. V lost 5 bases and J 5 bases, leaving 15 bases between the germline ends. Germline lookup yields CDR1 SQVTM and CDR2 ANQGSEA. The CDR3 extends over 14 amino acids. CDR3 protein: CSVSGTARNEKLFF. CDR3 in DNA: TGCAGCGTTTCAGGTACAGCACGGAATGAAAAACTGTTTTTT. The whole variable domain, filled in from reference TRBV29-1 and TRBJ1-4, reads SAVISQKPSRDICQRGTSLTIQCQVDSQVTMMFWYRQQPGQSLTLIATANQGSEATYESGFVIDKFPISRPNLTFSTLTVSNMSPEDSSIYLCSVSGTARNEKLFFGSGTQLSVL.